These T cell receptor beta chains were read from a single sample in a study of T cell repertoires in cytomegalovirus infection. Using its own MiXCR run on the reads, TCRdb lists one record per CDR3 protein. This table holds 600,000 to 800,000 distinct CDR3 sequences, 24% found once. Sequencing was carried out using CD8+ T cells from PBMCs. These receptors were obtained from a human donor in good health (CMV status not recorded). Some clones in this sample may be carry-over from other donors' samples. Both conserved end residues are part of each CDR3. D genes are given only for firm matches. Clone size is not always given. Where it is, it says once, few, many or a class for expanded clones.

cdr3_length j_call d_call clone_size v_call cdr3_nt cdr3_aa
19 TRBJ2-1 TRBD1 many TRBV10-3 TGTGCCATCAGTGGATACTCTTCGGACAGGCGGAGCTCCTACAATGAGCAGTTCTTC CAISGYSSDRRSSYNEQFF
16 TRBJ1-2 . many TRBV7-2 TGTGCCAGCAGCCCCGGACGGGGGGGTGATCGTCGGGGCTACACCTTC CASSPGRGGDRRGYTF
14 TRBJ2-1 TRBD2 . TRBV5-4 TGTGCCTTTGGGGGGGAAAGGTCCTACAATGAGCAGTTCTTC CAFGGERSYNEQFF
17 TRBJ1-6 . few TRBV15 TGTGCCACCAGCAGTGTCCCGGGGGGCTCATATAATTCACCCCTCCACTTT CATSSVPGGSYNSPLHF
13 TRBJ1-2 . . TRBV29-1 TGCAGCGTTGAAAACCCATTAGTCTATGGCTACACCTTC CSVENPLVYGYTF
16 TRBJ2-3 TRBD2 few TRBV15 TGTGCCACGAGGACTAGCGGATACGCTTTCACAGATACGCAGTATTTT CATRTSGYAFTDTQYF
17 TRBJ1-1 TRBD1 . TRBV19 TGTGCCAGTAGTAAACTACAGGGGGCCGAGGGCCTCTATGAAGCTTTCTTT CASSKLQGAEGLYEAFF
17 TRBJ2-7 TRBD2 . TRBV10-3 TGTGTCATCAGAGGATTAGCGGGGGGGCCTTATCCCTACGAGCAGTACTTC CVIRGLAGGPYPYEQYF
15 TRBJ2-7 TRBD1 few TRBV6-1 TGTGCCAGCAGTCTCTATTCCGGGACAGAATACGAGCAGTACTTC CASSLYSGTEYEQYF
16 TRBJ2-5 . many TRBV7-2 TGTGCCAGCAGCTTTCTCCAGGACCTCCACCAAGAGACCCAGTACTTC CASSFLQDLHQETQYF
15 TRBJ2-1 TRBD1 few TRBV14 TGTGCCAGCAGATTGGGACAGGGGGGTTACAATGAGCAGTTCTTC CASRLGQGGYNEQFF
14 TRBJ2-5 . many TRBV6-1 TGTGCCAGCGGTTTGGGGAGCACACAAGAGACCCAGTACTTC CASGLGSTQETQYF
11 TRBJ1-1 . . TRBV5-1 TGCGCCAGCAACACCGGGGCGGAAGCTTTCTTT CASNTGAEAFF
17 TRBJ1-1 . few TRBV7-9 TGTGCCAGCAGCTCACAAGCGATGAGGACCTCGGTTGCTGAAGCTTTCTTT CASSSQAMRTSVAEAFF
14 TRBJ1-2 TRBD1 . TRBV13 TGTGCCAGCACCCTGACAGGGAACAGCTATGGCTACACCTTC CASTLTGNSYGYTF
15 TRBJ1-2 . many TRBV7-2 TGTGCCAGCGTTACGCCGGGGAGAGAGGACTATGGCTACACCTTC CASVTPGREDYGYTF
13 TRBJ2-3 . many TRBV20-1 TGCAGTGCTCCTGACTACAACACAGATACGCAGTATTTT CSAPDYNTDTQYF
12 TRBJ2-4 . few TRBV6-6 TGTGCCAGCAGTTATGGATCGGACATTCAGTACTTC CASSYGSDIQYF
14 TRBJ1-5 . . TRBV12-3/TRBV12-4 TGTGCCAGCAGCACTACCTTGGGGTTAGTGGCCCAGCATTTT CASSTTLGLVAQHF
14 TRBJ2-7 TRBD1 . TRBV10-3 TGTGCCATCAGTAGGGACAGCGGTGGGTACGAGCAGTACTTC CAISRDSGGYEQYF
14 TRBJ1-2 . few TRBV7-9 TGTGCCAGCAGCTTAGCACAAGGGAGATCCGGCTACACCTTC CASSLAQGRSGYTF
14 TRBJ2-5 . few TRBV7-9 TGTGCCAGCAGCCCCTACCGGGACGAGGAGACCCAGTACTTC CASSPYRDEETQYF
14 TRBJ2-1 TRBD2 many TRBV12-3/TRBV12-4 TGTGCCAGCCGACAGACTAGCGGGGGCAATGAGCAGTTCTTC CASRQTSGGNEQFF
14 TRBJ2-5 . few TRBV5-1 TGCGCCAGCAGCTTTTCCACAGGGTTGGAGACCCAGTACTTC CASSFSTGLETQYF
14 TRBJ1-5 . . TRBV19 TGTGCCAGTAGTATCGTGCAGGGTCATCAGCCCCAGCATTTT CASSIVQGHQPQHF
20 TRBJ2-3 TRBD2 many TRBV28 TGTGCCAGCAGTTTATCCACCACTAGCGGGGGGGTCGACAGCACAGATACGCAGTATTTT CASSLSTTSGGVDSTDTQYF
16 TRBJ2-2 TRBD2 many TRBV7-2 TGTGCCAGCAGCTTAAGACTAGCGGGGGGAGGCGGGGAGCTGTTTTTT CASSLRLAGGGGELFF
12 TRBJ2-5 . many TRBV7-4 TGTGCCAGCAGCTATGTAGAAGAGACCCAGTACTTC CASSYVEETQYF
13 TRBJ2-3 . . TRBV6-4 TGTGCCAGCAGTGAGAAGGGGACAGATACGCAGTATTTT CASSEKGTDTQYF
16 TRBJ2-1 TRBD2 . TRBV5-1 TGCGCCAGCAGCTTGGCCGTCGGGGGGGGTCACAATGAGCAGTTCTTC CASSLAVGGGHNEQFF
16 TRBJ2-2 . many TRBV2 TGTGCCAGCAGTGGGGGGGCCGAACGGAACACCGGGGAGCTGTTTTTT CASSGGAERNTGELFF
13 TRBJ1-1 . many TRBV7-2 TGTGCCAGCAGCTTGTTTCTGTTCACTGAAGCTTTCTTT CASSLFLFTEAFF
15 TRBJ2-6 . . TRBV2 TGTGCCAGCTTCGAGGGGGATACTGGGGCCAACGTCCTGACTTTC CASFEGDTGANVLTF
14 TRBJ2-7 . many TRBV10-2 TGCGCCAGCAGTGAGTTTCGTGGGGTGGGCGAGCAGTACTTC CASSEFRGVGEQYF
13 TRBJ1-2 . . TRBV10-3 TGTGCCATCAGGGCGGACAGAAACTATGGCTACACCTTC CAIRADRNYGYTF
15 TRBJ1-2 . . TRBV28 TGTGCCAGCAGTTTGGAGTTTCCAGGGAAATATGGCTACACCTTC CASSLEFPGKYGYTF
14 TRBJ2-5 TRBD2 few TRBV5-6 TGTGCCAGCAGCTTCCCAGCGGGACAAGAGACCCAGTACTTC CASSFPAGQETQYF
15 TRBJ1-1 . many TRBV7-3 TGTGCCAGCAGCTTGGGAGGGGGGCCGATCACTGAAGCTTTCTTT CASSLGGGPITEAFF
16 TRBJ1-3 TRBD1 few TRBV20-1 TGCAGTGCTAGACCACTACAGGGGAAAACTGGAAACACCATATATTTT CSARPLQGKTGNTIYF
15 TRBJ2-4 . many TRBV28 TGTGCCAGTATAGGTTCCAGGCTAGCCAAAAACATTCAGTACTTC CASIGSRLAKNIQYF
12 TRBJ2-5 . few TRBV6-2/TRBV6-3 TGTGCCACCGAGGGCATCCAAGAGACCCAGTACTTC CATEGIQETQYF
15 TRBJ1-5 TRBD1 . TRBV27 TGTGCCAGCAGAGGACAGGGGTGGGAAAATCAGCCCCAGCATTTT CASRGQGWENQPQHF
13 TRBJ1-5 TRBD1 few TRBV5-5 TGTGCCAGCAGCCCCAGGGGGGCCCAGCCCCAGCATTTT CASSPRGAQPQHF
16 TRBJ2-2 TRBD1 many TRBV28 TGTGCCAGCAGGAGAGAAATGACAGGGGACACCGGGGAGCTGTTTTTT CASRREMTGDTGELFF
12 TRBJ1-1 . . TRBV6-1 TGTGCCAGCAGTGAAACTGTTTTGGAAGCTTTCTTT CASSETVLEAFF
10 TRBJ2-1 . . TRBV20-1 TGCAGTGTTCCCGACCCCGAGCAGTTCTTC CSVPDPEQFF
17 TRBJ1-5 . . TRBV19 TGTGCCAGTAGTACCCTCCCGGGGAAGAGGGGTAATCAGCCCCAGCATTTT CASSTLPGKRGNQPQHF
18 TRBJ2-2 TRBD1 . TRBV28 TGTGCCAGCAGTTTAACCTTTGACAGGGTGGATTCGTCCGGGGAGCTGTTTTTT CASSLTFDRVDSSGELFF
16 TRBJ2-6 . . TRBV2 TGTGCCAGCAGCACGATGGGGGACTCTGGGGCCAACGTCCTGACTTTC CASSTMGDSGANVLTF
16 TRBJ1-4 TRBD1 . TRBV15 TGTGCCACCAGCACCCTCGGACAGGGAGGCTGGGAAAAACTGTTTTTT CATSTLGQGGWEKLFF
12 TRBJ2-1 . . TRBV28 TGTGCCACGCTAACATCCTACAATGAGCAGTTCTTC CATLTSYNEQFF
18 TRBJ2-3 TRBD2 few TRBV28 TGTGCCAGCATGCCTAGCGGGGGGCTCCCCATTGGCACAGATACGCAGTATTTT CASMPSGGLPIGTDTQYF
15 TRBJ2-2 TRBD1 many TRBV12-3/TRBV12-4 TGTGCCAGCAGTTGGAGACAGGGGGCAACCGGGGAGCTGTTTTTT CASSWRQGATGELFF
13 TRBJ2-1 TRBD1 . TRBV6-5 TGTGCCAGCGGGGGGACAGGGGACAATGAGCAGTTCTTC CASGGTGDNEQFF